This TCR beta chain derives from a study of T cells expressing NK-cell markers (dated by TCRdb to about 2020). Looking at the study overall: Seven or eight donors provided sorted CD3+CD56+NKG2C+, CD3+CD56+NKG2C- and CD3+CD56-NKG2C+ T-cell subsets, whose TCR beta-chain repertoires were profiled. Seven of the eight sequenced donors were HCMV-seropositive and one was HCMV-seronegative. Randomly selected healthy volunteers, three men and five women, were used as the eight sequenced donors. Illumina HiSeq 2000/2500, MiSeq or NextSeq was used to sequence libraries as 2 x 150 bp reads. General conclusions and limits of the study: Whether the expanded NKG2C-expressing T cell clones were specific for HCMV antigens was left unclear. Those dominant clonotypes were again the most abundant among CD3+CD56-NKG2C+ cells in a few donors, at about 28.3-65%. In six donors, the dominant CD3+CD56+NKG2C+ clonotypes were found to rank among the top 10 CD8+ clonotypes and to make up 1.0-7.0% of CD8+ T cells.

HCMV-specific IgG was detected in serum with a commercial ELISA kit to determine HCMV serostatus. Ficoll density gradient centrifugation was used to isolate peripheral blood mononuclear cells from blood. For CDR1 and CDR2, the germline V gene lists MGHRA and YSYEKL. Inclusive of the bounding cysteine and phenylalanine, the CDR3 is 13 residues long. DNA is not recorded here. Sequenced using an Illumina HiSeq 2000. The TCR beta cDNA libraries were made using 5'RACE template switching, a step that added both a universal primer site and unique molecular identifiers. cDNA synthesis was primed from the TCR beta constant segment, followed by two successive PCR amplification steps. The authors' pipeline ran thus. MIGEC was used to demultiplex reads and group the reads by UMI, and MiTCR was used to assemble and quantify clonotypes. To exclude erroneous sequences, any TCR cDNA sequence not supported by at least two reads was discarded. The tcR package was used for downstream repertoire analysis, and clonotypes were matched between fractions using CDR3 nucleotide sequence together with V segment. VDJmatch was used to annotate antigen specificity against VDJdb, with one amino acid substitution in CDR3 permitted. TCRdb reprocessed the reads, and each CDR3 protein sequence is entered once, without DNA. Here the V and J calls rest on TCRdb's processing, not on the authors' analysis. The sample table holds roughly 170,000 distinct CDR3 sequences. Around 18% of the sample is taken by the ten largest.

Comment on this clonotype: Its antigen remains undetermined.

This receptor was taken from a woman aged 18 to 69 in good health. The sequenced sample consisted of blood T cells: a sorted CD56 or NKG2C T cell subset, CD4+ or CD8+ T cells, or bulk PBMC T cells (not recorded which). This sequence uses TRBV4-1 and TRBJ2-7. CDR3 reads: CASSQPFFYEQYF.